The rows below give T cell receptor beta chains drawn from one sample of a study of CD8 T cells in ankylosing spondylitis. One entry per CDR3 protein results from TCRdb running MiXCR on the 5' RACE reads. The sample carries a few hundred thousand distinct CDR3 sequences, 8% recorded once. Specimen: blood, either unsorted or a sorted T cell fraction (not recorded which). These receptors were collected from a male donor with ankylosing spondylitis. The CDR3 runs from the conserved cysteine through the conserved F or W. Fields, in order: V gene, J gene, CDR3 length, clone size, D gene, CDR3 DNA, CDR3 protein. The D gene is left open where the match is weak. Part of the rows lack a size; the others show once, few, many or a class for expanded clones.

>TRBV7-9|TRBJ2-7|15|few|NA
TGTGCCAGCAGCTTAGCAGGCAGGGGTTCGGACGAGCAGTACTTC
CASSLAGRGSDEQYF
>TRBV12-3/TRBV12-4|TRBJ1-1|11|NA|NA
TGTGCCAGCAGTTTGAATGTGGGAGCTTTCTTT
CASSLNVGAFF
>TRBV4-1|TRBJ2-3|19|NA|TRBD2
TGCGCCAGCAGCCAAGATCCCTGGACTAGCGGGAAACCAAGAGATACGCAGTATTTT
CASSQDPWTSGKPRDTQYF
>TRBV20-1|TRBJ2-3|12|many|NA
TGCAGTTTACGTACTAGCACAGATACGCAGTATTTT
CSLRTSTDTQYF
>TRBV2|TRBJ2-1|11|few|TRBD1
TGTGCCAGCAGAGGGACAGGGGAAAGGTTCTTC
CASRGTGERFF
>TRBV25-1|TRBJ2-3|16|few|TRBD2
TGTGCCAGCAGTGAATATCCCCTAGCGGAAACAGATACGCAGTATTTT
CASSEYPLAETDTQYF
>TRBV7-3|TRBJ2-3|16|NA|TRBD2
TGTGCCAGCAGCTCTCCGGGACTAGCGGAGACAGATACGCAGTATTTT
CASSSPGLAETDTQYF
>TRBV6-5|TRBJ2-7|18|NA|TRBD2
TGTGCCAGCAGTTACGTATGGGGGACTAGCGGGACCGGTTACGAGCAGTACTTC
CASSYVWGTSGTGYEQYF
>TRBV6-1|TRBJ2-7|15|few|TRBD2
TGTGCCAGCGTCCGGGATAGCGGGATACGGGACGAGCAGTACTTC
CASVRDSGIRDEQYF
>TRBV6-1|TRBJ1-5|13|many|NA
TGTGCCAGCAGACAGAGGTCGGATCAGCCCCAGCATTTT
CASRQRSDQPQHF
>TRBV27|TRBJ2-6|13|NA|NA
TGTGCCAGCAAATACTCTGGGGCCAACGTCCTGACTTTC
CASKYSGANVLTF
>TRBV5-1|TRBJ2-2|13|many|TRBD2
TGCGCCAGCAGCTTGACTAGCGCTAGGGAGCTGTTTTTT
CASSLTSARELFF
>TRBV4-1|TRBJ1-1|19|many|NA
TGCGCCAGCAGCCCCACCCCCCGGGGGGTCGAGTTTAAGGACACTGAAGCTTTCTTT
CASSPTPRGVEFKDTEAFF
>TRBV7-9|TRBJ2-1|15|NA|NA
TGTGCCAGCAGCTTAGGGCGGTTTTTAGACAATGAGCAGTTCTTC
CASSLGRFLDNEQFF
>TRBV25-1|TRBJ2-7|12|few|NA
TGTGCCAGGGACGACGGGACCTACGAGCAGTACTTC
CARDDGTYEQYF
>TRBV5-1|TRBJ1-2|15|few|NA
TGCGCCAGCAGCTTGGATCTTTCAAGGGTGAATGGCTACACCTTC
CASSLDLSRVNGYTF
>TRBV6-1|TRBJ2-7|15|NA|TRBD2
TGTGCCAGCAGTGAATTTAGCGGGAGTAACTACGAGCAGTACTTC
CASSEFSGSNYEQYF
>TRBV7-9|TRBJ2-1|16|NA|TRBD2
TGTGCCAGCAGCTTACTAGCGGGAGCCCCAGGCGATGAGCAGTTCTTC
CASSLLAGAPGDEQFF
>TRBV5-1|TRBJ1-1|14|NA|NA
TGCGCCAGCAGCTTGGATACGACGAACACTGAAGCTTTCTTT
CASSLDTTNTEAFF
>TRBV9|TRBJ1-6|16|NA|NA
TGTGCCAGCAGCGAACACAGGGACCCCTATAATTCACCCCTCCACTTT
CASSEHRDPYNSPLHF
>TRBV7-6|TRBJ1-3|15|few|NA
TGTGCCAGCAGCTTCAGCGGCATCTCTGGAAACACCATATATTTT
CASSFSGISGNTIYF
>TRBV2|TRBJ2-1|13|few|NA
TGTGCCAGCAGTGAATCGCGTTACAATGAGCAGTTCTTC
CASSESRYNEQFF
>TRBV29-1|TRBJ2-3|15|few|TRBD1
TGCAGCGTTGCTCCAACAGGGGGAGGCACAGATACGCAGTATTTT
CSVAPTGGGTDTQYF
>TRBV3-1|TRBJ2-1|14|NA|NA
TGTGCCAGCAGCCAAGATCCCGTGGCGTATGAGCAGTTCTTC
CASSQDPVAYEQFF
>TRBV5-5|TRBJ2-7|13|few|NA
TGTGCCAGCAGCGCCGCAGGGATATTTGTGCAGTACTTC
CASSAAGIFVQYF
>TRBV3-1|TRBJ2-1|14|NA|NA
TGTGCCAGCAGCCAAGAATCGTCTCACAATGAGCAGTTCTTC
CASSQESSHNEQFF
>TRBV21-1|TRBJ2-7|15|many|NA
TGTGCCAGCAGCAAAGACGGCAGGGGTTTGTGCGAGCAGTACTTC
CASSKDGRGLCEQYF
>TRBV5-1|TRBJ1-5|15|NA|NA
TGCGCCAGCAGCTTGGAGGTCCGTCTCGCAGATACGCAGCATTTT
CASSLEVRLADTQHF
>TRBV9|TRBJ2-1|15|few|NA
TGTGCCAGCAGCGCCGTAGACTACTCCTACAATGAGCAGTTCTTC
CASSAVDYSYNEQFF
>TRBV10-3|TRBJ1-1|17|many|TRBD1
TGTGCCATCAGTGTAACCCAGACAGGGGCGAAGGATCGTGAAGCTTTCTTT
CAISVTQTGAKDREAFF
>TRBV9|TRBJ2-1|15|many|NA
TGTGCCAGCAGCGTAGAAAGTGGGGGGTACAATGAGCAGTTCTTC
CASSVESGGYNEQFF
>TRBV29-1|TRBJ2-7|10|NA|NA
TGCAGTGCTGGGGTCGGCGAGCAGTACTTC
CSAGVGEQYF
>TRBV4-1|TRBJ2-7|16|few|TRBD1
TGCGCCAGCAGCCGAATTCCAGGACAGGGGGCCGACGAGCAGTACTTC
CASSRIPGQGADEQYF
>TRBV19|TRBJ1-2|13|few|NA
TGTGCCAGTAGTATTCCCAGGGTAGGCGGCTACACCTTC
CASSIPRVGGYTF
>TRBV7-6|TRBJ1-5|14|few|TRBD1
TGTGCCAGCAGCGAAACAGGGGCCAATCAGCCCCAGCATTTT
CASSETGANQPQHF